The present T cell receptor (beta chain) was sequenced within a study of blood T cell repertoires in COVID-19. A single count supports this clone. Trimming took off 1 base at V and 5 bases at J, with 15 bases between the two ends. The CDR3 runs 15 residues. Per germline, CDR1 KGHSH and CDR2 LQKENI. Participants came from fewer than 25 US areas, aged about 18 to 100 years. Sequenced by immunoSEQ multiplex PCR; TCRdb stores in-frame clones only, minus some. The table records around 400,000 clones, 90% to 95% of them present only once. This sequence originates from a woman aged 40 to 50 who had been exposed to COVID-19. Input material: PBMCs or T cells enriched from blood (not recorded which). The chain combines TRBV18 with TRBJ2-7; a possible D gene is TRBD2 (5 bases). The DNA for the CDR3 is TGTGCCAGCTCACCACTCCCTAGCTACGGCCACGAGCAGTACTTC. Its protein product is CASSPLPSYGHEQYF.